The clone carrying this T cell receptor (beta chain) has just a few counts. The data are from a study of blood T cell repertoires in COVID-19. Libraries were prepared by immunoSEQ multiplex PCR; TCRdb keeps only in-frame clonotypes and omits some of them. This table holds more than 20,000 clones, approximately 73% found once. V gave up 1 base and J gave up 7 bases, with 16 bases separating them. The germline CDR1 and CDR2 sequences are LGHNA and YSLEER. This CDR3 is 15 amino acids long. The chain combines TRBV4-3 with TRBJ1-2; a weak D match, TRBD1 (6 bases). Sequencing used peripheral blood. The sequence was obtained from a human donor in a cohort sampled during active or convalescent COVID-19. CDR3 protein: CASSQVGGGQGGYTF. CDR3 sequence (DNA): TGCGCCAGCAGCCAAGTAGGCGGGGGCCAGGGTGGCTACACCTTC.